A single sample gave rise to the 13 T cell receptor beta chains below, sequenced in a study of graft-versus-host responses after intestinal transplantation. These TCRs' antigens remain unknown. Only in-frame clones appear in the TCRdb table, and some are missing; sequencing was by immunoSEQ multiplex PCR. The sample lists tens of thousands of clones; roughly 90% were seen once. This specimen consisted of unstimulated CD8+ T cells sorted from spleen or lymph node cells, obtained before intestinal transplant. These receptors were taken from a human donor who received an intestinal transplant.

This chain uses TRBV5-6 with TRBJ2-1; D is perhaps TRBD2 (7 bases). V lost 0 bases and J lost 10, with 11 bases in between. Germline lookup yields CDR1 SGHDT and CDR2 YYEEEE. The CDR3 is 13 residues long. The CDR3 DNA reads TGTGCCAGCAGCTTGGTAGGGGGGGACGAGCAGTTCTTC. Translation: CASSLVGGDEQFF.

The chain carries TRBV12-5 and TRBJ1-1; TRBD1 matches at 10 bases. CDR1 LGHNT and CDR2 FRNRAP come from the germline V gene. This CDR3 has 18 amino acids. V lost 2 bases, J lost 10 bases, and 19 bases stayed unmatched. This CDR3 reads CASGLFPTGGQGIGGAFF. DNA for the CDR3: TGTGCTAGTGGTTTGTTCCCTACGGGGGGACAGGGGATCGGGGGAGCTTTCTTT. The variable domain in full, with the rest retrieved from reference TRBV12-5 and TRBJ1-1, is DARVTQTPRHKVTEMGQEVTMRCQPILGHNTVFWYRQTMMQGLELLAYFRNRAPLDDSGMPKDRFSAEMPDATLATLKIQPSEPRDSAVYFCASGLFPTGGQGIGGAFFGQGTRLTVV.

The chain recombines TRBV15 with TRBJ2-1; D might be TRBD2 (5 bases). CDR1 and CDR2 (germline): LNHNV, YYDKDF (reference sequence). Trimming shortened V by 2 bases and J by 14 bases, and 16 bases separated the two germline ends. The CDR3 has 13 residues. CDR3 DNA sequence: TGTGCCACCAGCAGAACACCTTCGACTAAGAAGTTCTTC. This codes for CATSRTPSTKKFF.

The rearrangement joins TRBV29-1 to TRBJ2-5, with D maybe TRBD1 (6 bases). V was clipped by 3 bases and J by 3 bases, with 11 bases between them. This CDR3 contains 13 residues. Germline V CDR1 and CDR2: SQVTM, ANQGSEA. The CDR3: CSVDWTVEETQYF. CDR3 coding DNA: TGCAGCGTTGACTGGACAGTAGAAGAGACCCAGTACTTC.

This clone was recorded a few times. The V gene is TRBV4-1, the J gene TRBJ2-3, with 13 nucleotides matching TRBD2. Germline V gives CDR1 MGHRA, CDR2 YSYEKL. The V and J ends lost 7 bases and 6 bases, in that order; junction bases with no gene match: 7. CDR3 length: 15 residues. The CDR3 reads CASNSLAGGGDTQYF. In DNA form, the CDR3 reads TGCGCCAGCAACTCACTAGCGGGGGGGGGCGATACGCAGTATTTT.

This chain connects TRBV9 to TRBJ2-1, with D perhaps TRBD2 (6 bases). The germline CDR1 and CDR2 sequences are SGDLS and YYNGEE. Deletions cut 0 bases from V and 8 bases from J, with 18 bases between. CDR3 size: 16 residues. CDR3 sequence: CASSVGVIGWEDEQFF. CDR3 in DNA: TGTGCCAGCAGCGTAGGGGTTATTGGGTGGGAGGATGAGCAGTTCTTC.

The rearrangement joins TRBV6-5 to TRBJ1-5; tentative D call: TRBD1 (6 bases). CDR3 size: 16 residues. Germline values: CDR1 MNHEY, CDR2 SVGAGI. Trimming removed 3 bases from V and 2 bases from J, with 14 bases in between. The CDR3 reads CASSYGGPEGNQPQHF. CDR3 in DNA: TGTGCCAGCAGTTATGGGGGCCCAGAGGGCAATCAGCCCCAGCATTTT.

The V and J genes are TRBV28 and TRBJ1-3; D might be TRBD1 (6 bases). The CDR3 spans 16 residues. Germline lookup yields CDR1 MDHEN and CDR2 SYDVKM. Trimming cost V 6 bases and J 0 bases, with 15 bases left between them. The CDR3 loop is CASRLDRGFSGNTIYF. DNA of the CDR3: TGTGCCAGCAGGTTGGACAGAGGTTTCTCTGGAAACACCATATATTTT.

The chain couples TRBV27 to TRBJ2-7; D is possibly TRBD2 (5 bases). V lost 4 bases, J lost 4 bases, and 20 bases lay in between. The CDR3 length is 16 residues. CDR1 and CDR2 (germline): MNHEY, SMNVEV (reference sequence). The CDR3 loop reads CASSSSPRALAYEQYF. CDR3 in DNA: TGTGCCAGCAGTTCGTCCCCTAGGGCGCTAGCTTACGAGCAGTACTTC.

With regard to this clone: Other DNA sequences in this sample translate to the same CDR3. CDR3 sequence: CASSARGPYEQYF. The CDR3 DNA reads as TGTGCCAGCAGTGCCAGGGGGCCCTACGAGCAGTACTTC. This rearrangement joins TRBV6-1 to TRBJ2-7, with 8 bases aligning to TRBD1. CDR3 size: 13 residues. V lost 4 bases, J lost 2 bases, and 1 base stayed unmatched. The V gene's germline CDR1 is MNHNS and CDR2 SASEGT.

The chain uses TRBV30 and TRBJ2-3, with 7 bases aligning to TRBD1. After removal of 4 bases from V and 1 base from J, the junction contained 5 bases not matched to a gene. This CDR3 is built from 14 residues. Germline-derived CDR1 and CDR2 are GTSNPN and SVGIG (reference sequence). The CDR3 here is CAWTITGGTDTQYF. CDR3 nucleotides: TGTGCCTGGACAATAACAGGGGGCACAGATACGCAGTATTTT.

The rearrangement joins TRBV4-1 to TRBJ2-1; a weak D match, TRBD2 (5 bases). This CDR3 is 15 amino acids long. Germline CDR1 reads MGHRA; CDR2 reads YSYEKL. With 4 bases removed from V and 8 bases from J, the gap between germline ends came to 18 bases. CDR3 region: CASSRDGLRPDEQFF. The CDR3 nucleotides read TGCGCCAGCAGCCGAGACGGACTTCGCCCCGATGAGCAGTTCTTC.

The chain carries TRBV7-9 and TRBJ2-5, with 16 bases fitting TRBD2. The junction had 4 bases not matched to a gene; V was cut back by 4 bases and J by 2 bases. This CDR3 has 17 amino acids. Germline V gene data show CDR1 as SEHNR and CDR2 as FQNEAQ (reference sequence). In nucleotides, the CDR3 is TGTGCCAGCAGCTCGGGACTAGCGGGAGGGTCACAAGAGACCCAGTACTTC. Translating gives CASSSGLAGGSQETQYF.